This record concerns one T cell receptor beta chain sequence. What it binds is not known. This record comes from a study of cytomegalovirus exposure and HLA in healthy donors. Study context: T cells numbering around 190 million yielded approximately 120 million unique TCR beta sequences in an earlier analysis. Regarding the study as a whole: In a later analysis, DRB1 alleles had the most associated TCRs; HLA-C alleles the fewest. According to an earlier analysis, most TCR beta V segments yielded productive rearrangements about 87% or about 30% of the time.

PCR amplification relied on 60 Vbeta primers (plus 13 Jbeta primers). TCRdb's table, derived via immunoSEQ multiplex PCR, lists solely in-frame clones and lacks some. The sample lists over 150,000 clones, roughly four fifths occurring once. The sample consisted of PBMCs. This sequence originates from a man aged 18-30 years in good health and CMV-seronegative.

The CDR3 coding sequence is TGCGCCAGCAGCCAAGGCCTAGCGGGAGGGAGCTACGAGCAGTACTTC. It encodes CASSQGLAGGSYEQYF. J is TRBJ2-7 and V is TRBV4-1; 12 bases match TRBD2. This CDR3 region has 16 residues. Germline CDR1 and CDR2: MGHRA and YSYEKL. The ends lost 1 base at V and 3 bases at J; junction bases unmatched: 4.